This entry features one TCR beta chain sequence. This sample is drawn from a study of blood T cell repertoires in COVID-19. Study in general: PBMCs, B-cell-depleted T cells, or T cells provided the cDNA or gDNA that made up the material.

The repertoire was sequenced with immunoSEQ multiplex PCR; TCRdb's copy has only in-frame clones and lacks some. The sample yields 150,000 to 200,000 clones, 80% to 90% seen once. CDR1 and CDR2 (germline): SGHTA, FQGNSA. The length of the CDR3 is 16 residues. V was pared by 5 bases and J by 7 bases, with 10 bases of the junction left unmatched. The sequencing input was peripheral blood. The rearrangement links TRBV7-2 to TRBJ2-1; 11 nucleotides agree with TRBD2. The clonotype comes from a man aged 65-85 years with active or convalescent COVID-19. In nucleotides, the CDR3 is TGTGCCAGCAGCCTAGGTAGCGGGAGGGGTTTTAATGAGCAGTTCTTC. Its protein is CASSLGSGRGFNEQFF.